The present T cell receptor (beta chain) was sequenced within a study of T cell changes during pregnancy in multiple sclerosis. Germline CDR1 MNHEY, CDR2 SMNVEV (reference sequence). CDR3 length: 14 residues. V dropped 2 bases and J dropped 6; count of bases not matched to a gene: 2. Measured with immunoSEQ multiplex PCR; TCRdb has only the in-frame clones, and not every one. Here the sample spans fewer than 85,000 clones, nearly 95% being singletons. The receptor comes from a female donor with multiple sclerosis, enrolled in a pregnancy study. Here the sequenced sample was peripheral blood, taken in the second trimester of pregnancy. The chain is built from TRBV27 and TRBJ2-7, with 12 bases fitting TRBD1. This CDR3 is CASSLRGQGAEQYF. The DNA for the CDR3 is TGTGCCAGCAGTTTACGGGGACAGGGGGCCGAGCAGTACTTC.